Below, 3 T cell receptor beta chains from the same sample are listed, as sequenced in a study of blood T cell repertoires in COVID-19. TCRdb's copy holds only in-frame clones and misses some; the assay was immunoSEQ multiplex PCR. Of some 200,000 clones detected, more than 75% appear once; the ten largest clones hold roughly 8.7%. The sample consisted of peripheral blood. The receptors derive from a woman aged 50 to 65 with active or convalescent COVID-19.

V usage is TRBV7-2 and J usage is TRBJ1-1; D remains ambiguous. V was cut by 2 bases and J by 8 bases, with 12 bases left in between. This CDR3 comprises 13 residues. Germline assignment: CDR1 SGHTA and CDR2 FQGNSA. CDR3 nucleotide sequence: TGTGCCAGCAGCTTAAACAGTGCATTGGAAGCTTTCTTT. As protein: CASSLNSALEAFF.

There are a few counts of this clone. The chain couples TRBV13 to TRBJ2-1; D might be TRBD1 (5 bases). The germline gives CDR1 PRHDT, CDR2 FYEKMQ (reference sequence). Trimming stripped 6 bases from V and 5 bases from J, with 11 bases between. This CDR3 spans 13 amino acids. The chain's CDR3 is CASRQTGDNEQFF. The CDR3 DNA sequence: TGTGCCAGCAGACAAACAGGTGACAATGAGCAGTTCTTC.

This chain links TRBV30 with TRBJ2-6, with D possibly matching TRBD2 (5 bases). Trimming removed 0 bases from V and 0 bases from J, with 12 bases in between. Germline CDR1 and CDR2: GTSNPN and SVGIG (reference sequence). The CDR3 has 17 amino acids. CDR3 DNA: TGTGCCTGGAGTGTAGGCGGGTTTAACTCTGGGGCCAACGTCCTGACTTTC. Its translation: CAWSVGGFNSGANVLTF.